This T cell receptor beta chain stems from a study of T cells after yellow fever vaccination (dated by TCRdb to between 2019 and 2020). Background on the whole study: Libraries from fractions with low cell numbers were prepared with the SMART-Seq v4 Ultra Low Input RNA kit. Bulk TCR alpha and beta repertoires were sequenced longitudinally to track T-cell clones before and after primary and booster YFV17D yellow fever vaccination. Two healthy male donors, one aged 18 to 29 and one aged 30 to 39 years, were included in the cohort. Bulk PBMC replicates and cell subsets were isolated from blood drawn at multiple timepoints before and after both primary and secondary immunization. On the study overall, not on this receptor specifically: A small share of clonotypes was detected in both CD4 and CD8 compartments, with the overlap likely arising from convergent recombination. Because abundant contaminating clonotypes from the bulk population could be contained in FACS-sorted repertoires, computational filtering was required. Most clones expanded after primary vaccination were re-detected after the booster (almost 98% of CD4 and around nine tenths of CD8), suggesting broad memory maintenance. The secondary T-cell response was found to be weaker but faster than the primary response, with a peak reached on day 5 rather than on day 15. Only two donors were included in the study, so the extent to which the findings can be generalized is limited.

The treatment or condition label, as the study defines it: live attenuated yellow fever vaccine strain. PBMCs were isolated from peripheral blood using a standard Ficoll-Paque protocol. Dynabeads CD4 and CD8 positive selection kits were used to isolate CD4 and CD8 T-cell fractions. RNA was extracted with TriZol from bulk PBMCs, CD4 and CD8 fractions, and dextramer-positive and dextramer-negative fractions. This clonotype was seen only a few times. It has no known antigen specificity. No qualities accompany the bases; no much larger clone lies one base away. Sequenced on an Illumina NovaSeq 6000. Synthesis of TCR cDNA relied on 5'RACE template switching, a step that introduced a universal primer site along with unique molecular identifiers. Priming of cDNA synthesis was performed from both the TCR alpha and TCR beta constant segments. Libraries were amplified in two PCR steps, with sample barcodes and sequencing adapters added in the second step. Libraries were sequenced on Illumina HiSeq 2500 (2x100 bp) or NovaSeq (2x150 bp). On the authors' methods: MIGEC was used to demultiplex reads and collapse the reads into UMI consensus sequences, and MiXCR was used for V(D)J alignment. Vaccine-responding clonotypes were defined with edgeR using replicate PBMC samples, requiring FDR below 0.01 and a log2 fold change above 5 up to day 15. CD4 or CD8 identity was assigned to each bulk clonotype according to whether the clonotype was present at higher abundance in the sequenced CD4 repertoire or the sequenced CD8 repertoire. The raw public data were reprocessed by TCRdb itself: fastp quality trimming at Q25, MiXCR clonotype calling, in-frame beta chains only. Rows are unified per CDR3 protein, each entry keeping the most common DNA and genes. TCRdb, not the original authors, processed these V and J calls. In this sample the table shows about 340,000 distinct CDR3 sequences, around an eighth of which occur a single time. The top ten hold roughly 3.1% of the sample.

Clipping removes 4 bases from V and 9 bases from J, with 2 as the unmatched junction base count. The CDR3 has 12 amino acids, counting the end cysteine and phenylalanine. The only DNA kept is the CDR3, 36 bases in frame from the first base. In the germline V gene (reference sequence), CDR1 corresponds to LNHDA and CDR2 to SQIVND. This sequence was found in a man between 18 and 29 years old who received the YFV17D yellow fever vaccine. Source: CD4+ T cells sorted from PBMCs, taken 15 days after the yellow fever booster vaccination. The rearranged segments are TRBV19 and TRBJ2-1; 8 nucleotides in the junction match TRBD2. The base sequence is TGTGCCAGTAGTAACCGGGGGGGTGAGCAGTTCTTC. Its protein product is CASSNRGGEQFF. With the rest looked up from the reference TRBV19 and TRBJ2-1 genes rather than sequenced, the full variable domain is DGGITQSPKYLFRKEGQNVTLSCEQNLNHDAMYWYRQDPGQGLRLIYYSQIVNDFQKGDIAEGYSVSREKKESFPLTVTSAQKNPTAFYLCASSNRGGEQFFGPGTRLTVL.